This TCR beta chain is drawn from a study of T cell responses to AZD1222 COVID-19 vaccine. Study-wide results and caveats: AZD1222 recipients seropositive at baseline numbered only six or seven.

Some clones are missing from TCRdb's copy, which holds only in-frame ones; the method was immunoSEQ multiplex PCR. The table lists 120,000 to 150,000 clones, 82% of them singletons. Details on this clone: Its antigen is as yet unknown.

This CDR3 region has 13 residues. Trimming cost V 7 bases and J 5 bases; bases outside gene matches: 7. Looked up from germline, CDR1 is SQVTM and CDR2 is ANQGSEA. The rearrangement joins TRBV29-1 to TRBJ2-5, with 10 bases matching TRBD1. This TCR derives from an adult in good health. The sequencing used peripheral blood, collected on day 0 of MenACWY control vaccination. CDR3 amino acids: CSARTGGRETQYF. CDR3 nucleotides: TGCAGCGCACGGACAGGGGGACGGGAGACCCAGTACTTC.